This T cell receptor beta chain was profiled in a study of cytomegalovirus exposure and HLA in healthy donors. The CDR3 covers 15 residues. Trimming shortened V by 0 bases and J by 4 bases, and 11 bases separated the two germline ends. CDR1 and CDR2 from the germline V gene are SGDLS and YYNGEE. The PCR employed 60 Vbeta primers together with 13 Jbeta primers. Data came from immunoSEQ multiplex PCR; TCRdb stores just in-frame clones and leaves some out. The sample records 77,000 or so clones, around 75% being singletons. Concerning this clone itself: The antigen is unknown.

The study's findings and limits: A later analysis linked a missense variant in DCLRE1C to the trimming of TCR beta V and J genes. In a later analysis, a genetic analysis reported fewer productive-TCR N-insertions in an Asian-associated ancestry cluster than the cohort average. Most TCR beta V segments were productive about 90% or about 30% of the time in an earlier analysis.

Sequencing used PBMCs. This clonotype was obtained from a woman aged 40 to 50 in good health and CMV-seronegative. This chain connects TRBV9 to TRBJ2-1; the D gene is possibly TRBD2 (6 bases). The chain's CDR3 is CASSVDAGSYNEQFF. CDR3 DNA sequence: TGTGCCAGCAGCGTAGATGCGGGGTCTTACAATGAGCAGTTCTTC.